This T cell receptor (beta chain) came from a study of blood T cells in healthy people across ages. Study context: Per two T cells, template switching captured roughly one barcoded beta molecule.

The authors ran a second PCR of about 6 to 11 cycles using a sample-barcoded 5' primer and a J-beta primer mix. TCRdb fed the 5' RACE reads into MiXCR, producing one record per CDR3 protein. The table has some 1.4 million distinct CDR3 sequences, 42% seen once. Germline values: CDR1 MGHRA, CDR2 YSYEKL. The V segment lost 6 bases and the J segment 3 bases; nucleotides outside the gene matches: 4. This CDR3 has 14 residues. Isolation per sample recovered at least 7 million PBMCs. Total RNA extraction produced at least 5.5 micrograms (per sample) for the study. Overall study findings and caveats: Greater diversity and more naive CD4+ cells were seen in long-lived donors than in aged donors.

This clonotype has ten or more counts. The antigen remains unidentified. The specimen was blood. This chain uses TRBV4-1 with TRBJ2-1; 8 nucleotides line up with TRBD2. The source of this sequence is a woman under 30 in good health. The CDR3 reads CASSRLARYNEQFF. The CDR3, as DNA: TGCGCCAGCAGTCGACTAGCGCGCTACAATGAGCAGTTCTTC.